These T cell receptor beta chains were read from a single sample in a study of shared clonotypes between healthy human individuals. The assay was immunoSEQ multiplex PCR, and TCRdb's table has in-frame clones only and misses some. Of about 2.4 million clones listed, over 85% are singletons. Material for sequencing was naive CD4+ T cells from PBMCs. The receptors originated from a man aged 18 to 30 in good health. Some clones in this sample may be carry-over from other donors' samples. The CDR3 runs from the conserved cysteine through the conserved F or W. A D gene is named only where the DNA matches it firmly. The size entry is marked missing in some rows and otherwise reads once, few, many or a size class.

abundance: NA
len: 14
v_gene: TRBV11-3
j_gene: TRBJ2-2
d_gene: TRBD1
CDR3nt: TGTGCCAGCAGCATCGGACAGGTGGCCGGGGAGCTGTTTTTT
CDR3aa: CASSIGQVAGELFF

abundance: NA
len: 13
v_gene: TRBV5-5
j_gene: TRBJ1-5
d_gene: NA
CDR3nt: TGTGCCAGCAGCTTGGATTTGAATCAGCCCCAGCATTTT
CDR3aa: CASSLDLNQPQHF

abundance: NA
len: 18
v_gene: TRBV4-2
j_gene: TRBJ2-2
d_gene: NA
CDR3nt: TGTGCCAGCAGCCAAGAAAGCGCCAGGGGCTTAGACACCGGGGAGCTGTTTTTT
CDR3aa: CASSQESARGLDTGELFF

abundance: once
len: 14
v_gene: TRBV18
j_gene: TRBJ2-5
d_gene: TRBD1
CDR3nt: TGTGCCAGCTCAAACACAGGGGTACAAGAGACCCAGTACTTC
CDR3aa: CASSNTGVQETQYF

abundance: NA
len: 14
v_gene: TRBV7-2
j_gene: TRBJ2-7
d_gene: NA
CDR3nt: TGTGCCAGCAGCTTATTTCCTAGCTCCATCGAGCAGTACTTC
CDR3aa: CASSLFPSSIEQYF

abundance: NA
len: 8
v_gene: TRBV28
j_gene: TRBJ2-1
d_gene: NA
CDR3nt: TGTCTTGCGGGGGAGCAGTTCTTC
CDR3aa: CLAGEQFF

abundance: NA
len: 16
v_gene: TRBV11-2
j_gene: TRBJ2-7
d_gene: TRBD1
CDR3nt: TGTGCCAGCAGCTTAGGTCCGGACAGGTCCGAAGGGGAGCAGTACTTC
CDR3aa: CASSLGPDRSEGEQYF

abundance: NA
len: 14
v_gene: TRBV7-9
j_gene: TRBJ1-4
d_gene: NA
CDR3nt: TGTGCCAGCAGCTTATTGGGGGAAGGGGAAAAACTGTTTTTT
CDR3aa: CASSLLGEGEKLFF

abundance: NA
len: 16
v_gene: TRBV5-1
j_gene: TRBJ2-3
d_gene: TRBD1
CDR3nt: TGCGCCAGCAGCGCCGGGGACAGCCACCACACAGATACGCAGTATTTT
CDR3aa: CASSAGDSHHTDTQYF

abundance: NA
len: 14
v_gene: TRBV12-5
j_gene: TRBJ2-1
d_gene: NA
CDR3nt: TGTGCTAGTGGTTTGGCCGAGTGGGGGACTGAGCAGTTCTTC
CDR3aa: CASGLAEWGTEQFF

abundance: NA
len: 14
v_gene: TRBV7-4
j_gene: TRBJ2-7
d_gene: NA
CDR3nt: TGTGCCAGCAGCTTATGGTCGGAGACCTACGAGCAGTACTTC
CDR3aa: CASSLWSETYEQYF

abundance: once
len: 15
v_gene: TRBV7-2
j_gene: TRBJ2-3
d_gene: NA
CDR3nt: TGTGCCAGCTCCCCGGGGCTCGAACGTGCAGATACGCAGTATTTT
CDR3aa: CASSPGLERADTQYF

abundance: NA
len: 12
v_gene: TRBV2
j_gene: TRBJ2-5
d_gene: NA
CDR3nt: TGTGCCAGCAGTCAACAGGAAGAGACCCAGTACTTC
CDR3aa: CASSQQEETQYF

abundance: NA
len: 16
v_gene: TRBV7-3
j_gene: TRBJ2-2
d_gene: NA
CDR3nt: TGTGCCAGCAGCTTAGTGGCAGGTTCGAACACCGGGGAGCTGTTTTTT
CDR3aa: CASSLVAGSNTGELFF

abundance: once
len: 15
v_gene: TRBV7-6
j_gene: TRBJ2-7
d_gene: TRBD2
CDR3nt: TGTGCCAGCAGCTTATATGGAGCGGGAGTTAGCGAGCAGTACTTC
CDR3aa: CASSLYGAGVSEQYF

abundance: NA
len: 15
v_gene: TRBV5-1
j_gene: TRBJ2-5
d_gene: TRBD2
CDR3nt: TGCGCCAGCAGCTTGGGGCTAGCGGGAAAAGAGACCCAGTACTTC
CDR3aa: CASSLGLAGKETQYF

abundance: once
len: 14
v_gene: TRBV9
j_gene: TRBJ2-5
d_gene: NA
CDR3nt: TGTGCCAGCAGCGTAGGTTGGAGTTCAGAGACCCAGTACTTC
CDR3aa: CASSVGWSSETQYF

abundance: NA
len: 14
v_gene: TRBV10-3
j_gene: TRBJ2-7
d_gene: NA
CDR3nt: TGTGCCATACAGACAGGAGACAGCTCCTACGAGCAGTACTTC
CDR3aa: CAIQTGDSSYEQYF

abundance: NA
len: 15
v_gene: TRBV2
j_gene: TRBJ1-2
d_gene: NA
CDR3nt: TGTGCCAGCAGTGAGACAGCCCTAGCTAACTATGGCTACACCTTC
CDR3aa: CASSETALANYGYTF

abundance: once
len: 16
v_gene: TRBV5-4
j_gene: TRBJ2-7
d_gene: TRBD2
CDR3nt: TGTGCCAGCAGCTTGGGGCTAGCGGGAGCGGGATACGAGCAGTACTTC
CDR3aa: CASSLGLAGAGYEQYF

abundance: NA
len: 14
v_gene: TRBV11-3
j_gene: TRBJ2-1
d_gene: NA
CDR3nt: TGTGCCAGCACCCAGGGCGGCGGGACGAATGAGCAGTTCTTC
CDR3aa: CASTQGGGTNEQFF

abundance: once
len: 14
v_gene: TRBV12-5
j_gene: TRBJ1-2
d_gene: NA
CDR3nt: TGTGCTAGTGGTTTGCAGGACAGATACTATGGCTACACCTTC
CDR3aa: CASGLQDRYYGYTF

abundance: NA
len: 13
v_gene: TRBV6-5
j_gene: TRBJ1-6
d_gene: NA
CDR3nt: TGTGCCAGCAGTTATGACGGGGATTCACCCCTCCACTTT
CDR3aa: CASSYDGDSPLHF

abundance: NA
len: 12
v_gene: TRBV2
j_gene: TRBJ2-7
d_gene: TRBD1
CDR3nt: TGTGCCAGCAGGGACAGGGCCAACGAGCAGTACTTC
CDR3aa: CASRDRANEQYF

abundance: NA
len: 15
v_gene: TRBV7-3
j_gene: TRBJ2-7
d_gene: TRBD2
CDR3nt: TGTGCCAGCAGCTTATCGTCTAGCGGCACCTACGAGCAGTACTTC
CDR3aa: CASSLSSSGTYEQYF

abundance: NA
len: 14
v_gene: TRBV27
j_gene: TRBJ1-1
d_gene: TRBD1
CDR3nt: TGTGCCAGCAGTCTCGGACAGGGTAGGGTTGAAGCTTTCTTT
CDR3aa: CASSLGQGRVEAFF

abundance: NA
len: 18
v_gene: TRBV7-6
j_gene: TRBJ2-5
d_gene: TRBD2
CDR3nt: TGTGCCAGCAGCCCCCCTCCGCGGACTAGCGGGAACCAAGAGACCCAGTACTTC
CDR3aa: CASSPPPRTSGNQETQYF

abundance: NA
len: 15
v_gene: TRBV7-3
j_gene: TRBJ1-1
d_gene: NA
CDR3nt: TGTGCCAGCAGCTTGCGTCCCACCCTGGACACTGAAGCTTTCTTT
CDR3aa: CASSLRPTLDTEAFF

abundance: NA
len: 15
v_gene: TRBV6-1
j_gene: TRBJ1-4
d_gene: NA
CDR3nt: TGTGCCAGCAGTGAGCACCAGGGGAGGGATGAAAAACTGTTTTTT
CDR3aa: CASSEHQGRDEKLFF

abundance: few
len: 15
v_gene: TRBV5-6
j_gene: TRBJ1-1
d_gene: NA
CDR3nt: TGTGCCAGCAGCCCGCCCGGGACATTGAACACTGAAGCTTTCTTT
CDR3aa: CASSPPGTLNTEAFF

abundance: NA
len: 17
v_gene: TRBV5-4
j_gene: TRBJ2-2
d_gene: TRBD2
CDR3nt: TGTGCCAGCAGCTCGCCCGAGGCGGGAGGGCCGAACGGGGAGCTGTTTTTT
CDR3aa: CASSSPEAGGPNGELFF

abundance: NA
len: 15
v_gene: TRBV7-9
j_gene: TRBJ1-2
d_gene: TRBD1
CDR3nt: TGTGCCAGCAGCTCCCGGGACAGGGTGAGCGATGGCTACACCTTC
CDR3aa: CASSSRDRVSDGYTF

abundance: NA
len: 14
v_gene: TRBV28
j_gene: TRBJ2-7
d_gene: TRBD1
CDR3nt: TGTGCCAGCAGTTTATTACAGGGGCGCTACGAGCAGTACTTC
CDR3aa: CASSLLQGRYEQYF

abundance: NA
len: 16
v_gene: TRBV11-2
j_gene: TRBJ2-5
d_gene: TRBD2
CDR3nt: TGTGCCAGCAGTCACGGACTAGCGGGAGGGCCGAGGACCCAGTACTTC
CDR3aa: CASSHGLAGGPRTQYF

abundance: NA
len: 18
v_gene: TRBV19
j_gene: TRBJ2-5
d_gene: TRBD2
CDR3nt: TGTGCCAGTAGCACCGGGACAAGGAGCGGGAGGCCTCAGGAGACCCAGTACTTC
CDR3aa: CASSTGTRSGRPQETQYF

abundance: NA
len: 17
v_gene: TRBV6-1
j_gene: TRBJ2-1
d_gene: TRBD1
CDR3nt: TGTGCCAGCAGTGCCCCGCCCGGGACAGGGCGGGTAAATGAGCAGTTCTTC
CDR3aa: CASSAPPGTGRVNEQFF

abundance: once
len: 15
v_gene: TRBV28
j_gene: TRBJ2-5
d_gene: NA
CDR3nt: TGTGCCAGCAGGGACCGAAGGGGTTTACAAGAGACCCAGTACTTC
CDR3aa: CASRDRRGLQETQYF

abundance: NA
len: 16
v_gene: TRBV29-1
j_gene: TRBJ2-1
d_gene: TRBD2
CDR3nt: TGCAGCGTTGAGTGGACTAGCCTTTTTTCCTACAATGAGCAGTTCTTC
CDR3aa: CSVEWTSLFSYNEQFF

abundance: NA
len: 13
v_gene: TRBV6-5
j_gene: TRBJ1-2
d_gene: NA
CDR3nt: TGTGCCAGCAGTCCAGGACAGAACTATGGCTACACCTTC
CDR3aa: CASSPGQNYGYTF

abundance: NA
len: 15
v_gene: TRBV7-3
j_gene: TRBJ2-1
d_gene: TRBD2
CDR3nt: TGTGCCAGCAGCTTCGGACTAGCGGGAGTTGCTGAGCAGTTCTTC
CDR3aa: CASSFGLAGVAEQFF

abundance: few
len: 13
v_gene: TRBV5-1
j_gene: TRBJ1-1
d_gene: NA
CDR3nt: TGCGCCAGCAGCACTACGGTGAACACTGAAGCTTTCTTT
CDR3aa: CASSTTVNTEAFF

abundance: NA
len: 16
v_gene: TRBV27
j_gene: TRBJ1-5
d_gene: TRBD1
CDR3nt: TGTGCCAGCAGTTTCATCGGCAGGGGGGACAATCAGCCCCAGCATTTT
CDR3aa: CASSFIGRGDNQPQHF

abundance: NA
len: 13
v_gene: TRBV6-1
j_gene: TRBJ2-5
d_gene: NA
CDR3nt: TGTGCCAGCAACCAGAGGGGAAAGGAGACCCAGTACTTC
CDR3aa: CASNQRGKETQYF

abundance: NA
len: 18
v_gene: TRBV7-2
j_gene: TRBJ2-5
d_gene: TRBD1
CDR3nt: TGTGCCAGCAGCTTAGCGCTGTCTGGACAGGCCGCCGCAGAGACCCAGTACTTC
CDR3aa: CASSLALSGQAAAETQYF

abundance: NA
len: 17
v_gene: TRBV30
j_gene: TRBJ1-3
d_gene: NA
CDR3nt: TGTGCCTCCCCAGGACCTATCCGGGAGAGCTCTGGAAACACCATATATTTT
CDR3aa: CASPGPIRESSGNTIYF

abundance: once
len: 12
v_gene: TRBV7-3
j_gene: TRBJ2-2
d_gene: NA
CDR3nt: TGTGCCAGCAGCCCGGGAGTCGGGGAGCTGTTTTTT
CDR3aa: CASSPGVGELFF

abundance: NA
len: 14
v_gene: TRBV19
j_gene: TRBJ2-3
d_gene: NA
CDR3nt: TGTGCCAGTAGTGTGGGATTTAGCACAGATACGCAGTATTTT
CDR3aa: CASSVGFSTDTQYF

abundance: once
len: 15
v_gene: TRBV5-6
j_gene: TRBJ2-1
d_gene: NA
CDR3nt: TGTGCCAGCAGCTTGGCAGGGGCGCAATACAATGAGCAGTTCTTC
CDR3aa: CASSLAGAQYNEQFF

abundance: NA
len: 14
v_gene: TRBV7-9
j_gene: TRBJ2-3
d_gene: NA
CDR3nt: TGTGCCAGCAGCTCCTTTACGAGGACAGATACGCAGTATTTT
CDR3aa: CASSSFTRTDTQYF

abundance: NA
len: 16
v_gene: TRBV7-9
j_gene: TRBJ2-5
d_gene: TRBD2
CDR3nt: TGTGCCAGCAGCCCACCGGGCCTAGCGGGAGTGGAGACCCAGTACTTC
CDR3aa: CASSPPGLAGVETQYF

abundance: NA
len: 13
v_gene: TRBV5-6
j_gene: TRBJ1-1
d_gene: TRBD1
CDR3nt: TGTGCCAGCGGACAGGGATGGGGCACTGAAGCTTTCTTT
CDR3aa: CASGQGWGTEAFF

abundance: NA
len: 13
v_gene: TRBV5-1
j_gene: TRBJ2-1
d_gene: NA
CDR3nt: TGCGCCAGCAGCGACAGTCCCCGCACTGAGCAGTTCTTC
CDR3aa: CASSDSPRTEQFF

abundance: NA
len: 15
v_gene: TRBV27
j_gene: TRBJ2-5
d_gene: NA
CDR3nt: TGTGCCAGCAGTTTATCCGGGAGAAATTTCTTCGGCCAGTACTTC
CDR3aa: CASSLSGRNFFGQYF

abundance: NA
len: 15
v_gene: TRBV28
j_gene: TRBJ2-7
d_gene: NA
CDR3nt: TGTGCCAGCAGTTTATTAGGTGGGGGCGCTTACGAGCAGTACTTC
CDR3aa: CASSLLGGGAYEQYF

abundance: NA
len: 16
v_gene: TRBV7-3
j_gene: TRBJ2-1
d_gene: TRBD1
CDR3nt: TGTGCCAGCAGCCCCGGGACAGGGTTAGGTTCCAATGAGCAGTTCTTC
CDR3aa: CASSPGTGLGSNEQFF

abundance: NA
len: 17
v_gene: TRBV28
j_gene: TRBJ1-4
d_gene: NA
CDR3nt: TGTGCCAGCAGCTCATCCGGGACGCCGACAAGGGGTGAAAAACTGTTTTTT
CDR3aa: CASSSSGTPTRGEKLFF

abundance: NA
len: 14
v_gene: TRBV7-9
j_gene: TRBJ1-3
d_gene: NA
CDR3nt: TGTGCCAGCAGCTTTAGGCTGTCTGGAAACACCATATATTTT
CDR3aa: CASSFRLSGNTIYF

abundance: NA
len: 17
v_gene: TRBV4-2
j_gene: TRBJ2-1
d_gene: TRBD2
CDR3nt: TGTGCCAGCAGCCAAGATTTGAGGTGGGAGGGCCACAATGAGCAGTTCTTC
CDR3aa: CASSQDLRWEGHNEQFF

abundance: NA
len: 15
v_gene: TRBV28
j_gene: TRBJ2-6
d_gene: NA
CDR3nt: TGTGCCAGTACAACACCATACTCTGGGGCCAACGTCCTGACTTTC
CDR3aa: CASTTPYSGANVLTF

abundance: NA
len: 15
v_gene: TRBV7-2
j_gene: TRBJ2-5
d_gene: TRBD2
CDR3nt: TGTGCCAGCAATCTACTAGCGGGGCAGGAAGAGACCCAGTACTTC
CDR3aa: CASNLLAGQEETQYF